A single sample gave rise to the 9 T cell receptor beta chains below, sequenced in a study of T-cell memory formation after mild COVID-19. TCRdb redid the calling of the 5' RACE reads with MiXCR, one entry per CDR3 protein. Of about 430,000 distinct CDR3 sequences in the sample, 24% were seen once. Sequencing was carried out using PBMCs or a T cell subset sorted from them (not recorded which). The origin of the receptors is an adult woman who had mild COVID-19 (a few samples of this study predate the infection). Cell type and time point are not known.

This sequence joins TRBV30 and TRBJ2-1; TRBD2 agrees at 9 bases. This CDR3 has 16 amino acids. The V segment lost 2 bases and the J segment 9 bases; nucleotides outside the gene matches: 14. CDR1 is GTSNPN and CDR2 is SVGIG in the germline V gene (reference sequence). CDR3 in amino acids: CAWSYGSVRGGGEQFF. The DNA of the CDR3 is TGTGCCTGGAGTTATGGGTCGGTGCGGGGGGGCGGTGAGCAGTTCTTC.

This clonotype was seen a handful of times. The rearrangement joins TRBV5-6 to TRBJ2-7, with D maybe TRBD2 (6 bases). This CDR3 has 15 amino acids. V was pared by 1 base and J by 3 bases, with 14 bases between. Germline CDR1 reads SGHDT; CDR2 reads YYEEEE. The CDR3 here is CASSLRLAALYEQYF. In DNA, the CDR3 is TGTGCCAGCAGCTTGCGGTTAGCGGCGCTCTACGAGCAGTACTTC.

The J gene is TRBJ2-1, the V gene TRBV6-5; 7 positions match TRBD1. CDR3 length: 15 amino acids. The germline V gene encodes CDR1 MNHEY and CDR2 SVGAGI. With V trimmed by 0 bases and J by 9 bases, 8 bases remained unmatched. The CDR3: CASSYSRQGVREQFF. CDR3 DNA sequence: TGTGCCAGCAGTTACTCCAGACAGGGTGTCCGTGAGCAGTTCTTC.

This clonotype was seen just once. CDR3 protein: CASSGSLSYNSPLHF. CDR3 in DNA: TGCGCCAGCAGCGGAAGCCTCTCCTATAATTCACCCCTCCACTTT. V usage is TRBV5-1 and J usage is TRBJ1-6; D unclear. The CDR3 loop spans 15 amino acids. The germline V gene encodes CDR1 SGHRS and CDR2 YFSETQ. V lost 4 bases and J 0 bases, leaving 8 bases between the germline ends.

The table lists this clonotype with a few counts. The chain links TRBV7-2 to TRBJ2-7; weak D call: TRBD2 (6 bases). This CDR3 has 13 residues. The V gene's germline CDR1 is SGHTA and CDR2 FQGNSA. Trimming stripped 1 base from V and 5 bases from J, with 9 bases between. The CDR3 nucleotides are TGTGCCAGCAGCTTAGGGGCTAGCGACGAGCAGTACTTC. Residues: CASSLGASDEQYF.

This clonotype was observed a handful of times. CDR3 DNA sequence: TGTGCCAGCAGTTTTTACGACGGTACAGATACGCAGTATTTT. Its protein product is CASSFYDGTDTQYF. V is TRBV12-3 or TRBV12-4 and J is TRBJ2-3, with unresolved D. The CDR3 totals 14 residues. Trimming cost V 3 bases and J 3 bases, with 10 bases left between them.

This clonotype was counted ten times or more. The chain has TRBV9 and TRBJ2-7; D remains unclear. This CDR3 is 14 amino acids long. The germline CDR1 and CDR2 sequences are SGDLS and YYNGEE. With 0 bases removed from V and 1 base from J, the gap between germline ends came to 8 bases. The CDR3, as DNA: TGTGCCAGCAGCGTAGAGTGGGAATCCTACGAGCAGTACTTC. This sequence encodes CASSVEWESYEQYF.

The rearrangement uses TRBV12-3 or TRBV12-4 and TRBJ1-4; D perhaps matches TRBD1 (5 bases). The CDR3 has 16 residues. V gave up 5 bases and J gave up 4 bases, with 17 bases separating them. CDR3 DNA sequence: TGTGCCAGCAGTCCTAACACAGGAAGGCTTAATGAAAAACTGTTTTTT. Its protein is CASSPNTGRLNEKLFF.

This clonotype turned up a few times. J is TRBJ2-5 and V is TRBV13, with D unclear. V was clipped by 5 bases and J by 2 bases, with 12 bases between them. The CDR3 extends over 14 amino acids. Germline values: CDR1 PRHDT, CDR2 FYEKMQ (reference sequence). Written as DNA, the CDR3 is TGTGCCAGCAGCCCTGGACCCGATCAAGAGACCCAGTACTTC. This codes for CASSPGPDQETQYF.